This entry lists 18 T cell receptor beta chains sequenced from one sample in a study of T cells in Graves' hyperthyroidism and ophthalmopathy. Amplification of TCR beta CDR3 regions used RNA as the template. TCR CDR3 underwent first-round RT-PCR with the HTBI primer set. TCRdb recomputed calls from the multiplex PCR reads with MiXCR, one row per CDR3 protein. The repertoire has more than 300,000 distinct CDR3 sequences, approximately 14% of them found once; the top ten carry about 26%. Sequencing input: blood. The receptors here all came from a woman aged 25 to 39 with Graves' hyperthyroidism.

This clonotype was detected many times. V is TRBV7-3 and J is TRBJ2-3, with TRBD1 identical over 10 bases. This CDR3 is built from 16 residues. V gave up 5 bases and J gave up 7 bases; unmatched junction bases: 12. Per germline, CDR1 SGHTA and CDR2 FQGTGA. The CDR3 nucleotides are TGTGCCAGCAGCCCCTGGACAGGGGGTAACTGGAATACGCAGTATTTT. It encodes CASSPWTGGNWNTQYF.

The chain carries TRBV19 and TRBJ2-1; D may be TRBD2 (6 bases). The CDR3 contains 14 residues. Trimming left V 5 bases short and J 6 bases short, with 14 bases between. Germline CDR1 reads LNHDA; CDR2 reads SQIVND (reference sequence). The chain's CDR3 is CASSYGGVVNEQFF. The CDR3 nucleotides are TGTGCCAGTAGTTACGGGGGAGTGGTCAATGAGCAGTTCTTC. Variable domain in full (rest from reference TRBV19 and TRBJ2-1): DGGITQSPKYLFRKEGQNVTLSCEQNLNHDAMYWYRQDPGQGLRLIYYSQIVNDFQKGDIAEGYSVSREKKESFPLTVTSAQKNPTAFYLCASSYGGVVNEQFFGPGTRLTVL.

This clonotype was observed many times. This chain links TRBV29-1 with TRBJ2-1; D gene ambiguous. V was shortened by 4 bases and J by 3 bases, with 10 bases between the two germline ends. The CDR3 runs to 13 residues. In germline, CDR1 is SQVTM, CDR2 ANQGSEA. This CDR3 reads CSVGILDYNEQFF. The CDR3, as DNA: TGCAGCGTTGGCATCCTCGACTACAATGAGCAGTTCTTC.

The gene calls are TRBV4-2 and TRBJ2-7; D perhaps matches TRBD1 (7 bases). The germline CDR1 and CDR2 sequences are LGHNA and YNFKEQ. The CDR3 is 19 residues long. Trimming stripped 4 bases from V and 3 bases from J, with 28 bases between. The CDR3 DNA is TGTGCCAGCAGCCGAACCAGTGGTAAGGAGGGGGCGGTTAACTACGAGCAGTACTTC. It specifies CASSRTSGKEGAVNYEQYF.

This clonotype came up a few times. V usage is TRBV20-1 and J usage is TRBJ2-7; tentatively, D is TRBD2 (5 bases). Looked up from germline, CDR1 is DFQATT and CDR2 is SNEGSKA (reference sequence). Trimming took off 2 bases at V and 4 bases at J, with 18 bases between the two ends. This CDR3 contains 15 residues. DNA of the CDR3: TGCAGTGCTAGAAGATTTCGAACTAGAGATTACGAGCAGTACTTC. This translates into CSARRFRTRDYEQYF.

This chain connects TRBV7-9 to TRBJ1-2, with D perhaps matching TRBD1 (5 bases). V gave up 6 bases and J gave up 2 bases, with 13 bases separating them. The length of the CDR3 is 14 residues. CDR1 is SEHNR and CDR2 is FQNEAQ in the germline V gene (reference sequence). The CDR3 nucleotides read TGTGCCAGCAGACAGGCGTTAGACAACTATGGCTACACCTTC. This sequence encodes CASRQALDNYGYTF.

V gene TRBV20-1 combines with J gene TRBJ2-5; 7 nucleotides line up with TRBD1. The CDR3 covers 13 residues. The germline V gene has CDR1 DFQATT and CDR2 SNEGSKA (reference sequence). V lost 4 bases to trimming and J lost 7 bases; unmatched junction nucleotides: 9. The CDR3 DNA sequence: TGCAGTGCTAAACCAGGGGGTCCGGGGACCCAGTACTTC. Its translation: CSAKPGGPGTQYF.

This clonotype was seen more than once but under ten times. The V gene is TRBV30, the J gene TRBJ1-2; 8 bases align to TRBD1. CDR3 size: 13 residues. Germline V gives CDR1 GTSNPN, CDR2 SVGIG (reference sequence). After removal of 8 bases from V and 2 bases from J, the junction contained 7 bases not matched to a gene. The CDR3 sequence: CAGPGQANYGYTF. The CDR3 DNA reads TGTGCCGGGCCGGGACAGGCAAACTATGGCTACACCTTC.

This clonotype came up many times. The V and J genes are TRBV5-6 and TRBJ2-3; D may be TRBD2 (6 bases). The V end was cut by 4 bases, the J end by 1 base, with 13 bases between. This CDR3 spans 15 amino acids. Germline loops: CDR1 SGHDT, CDR2 YYEEEE. CDR3 sequence reads: CASSLRGRGTDTQYF. The CDR3 DNA reads as TGTGCCAGCAGCCTGCGGGGTAGGGGCACAGATACGCAGTATTTT.

This clonotype was seen repeatedly, ten times or more. The chain combines TRBV7-8 with TRBJ2-1; the D gene could be TRBD1 or TRBD2 (5 bases each). V gave up 1 base and J gave up 8 bases, with 18 bases separating them. The CDR3 is 16 amino acids. Germline loops: CDR1 SGHVS, CDR2 FQNEAQ. The CDR3 DNA reads as TGTGCCAGCAGCTTAGTACGTTTTCAGGGAGAACATGAGCAGTTCTTC. Residues: CASSLVRFQGEHEQFF.

This clonotype was detected many times. This chain links TRBV5-1 with TRBJ2-3; 7 bases align to TRBD2. V lost 4 bases to trimming and J lost 0 bases; unmatched junction nucleotides: 5. The CDR3 loop spans 15 amino acids. The germline V gene encodes CDR1 SGHRS and CDR2 YFSETQ. This chain's CDR3 is CASSPSGYSTDTQYF. In DNA form, the CDR3 reads TGCGCCAGCAGCCCTAGCGGCTATAGCACAGATACGCAGTATTTT.

This clonotype was detected a few times. The rearrangement uses TRBV20-1 and TRBJ2-7, with 9 bases identical to TRBD2. The CDR3 totals 16 residues. V gave up 3 bases and J gave up 5 bases; unmatched junction bases: 14. CDR1 and CDR2 (germline): DFQATT, SNEGSKA (reference sequence). CDR3 bases: TGCAGTGCTAGTAAGGGCGGGAGGGTTCTCAGGGACGAGCAGTACTTC. Translated, it gives CSASKGGRVLRDEQYF.

The sample holds many counts of this clonotype. The chain carries TRBV29-1 and TRBJ1-2; the match to TRBD1 covers 7 bases. The CDR3 consists of 14 residues. The junction had 9 bases not matched to a gene; V was cut back by 7 bases and J by 1 base. Germline-derived CDR1 and CDR2 are SQVTM and ANQGSEA. CDR3 coding DNA: TGCAGCGCGAGCCAGGGGGGAATTAACTATGGCTACACCTTC. It encodes CSASQGGINYGYTF.

This clonotype was seen ten or more times. V is TRBV2 and J is TRBJ1-1, with 7 bases matching TRBD1. CDR1 and CDR2 from the germline V gene are SNHLY and FYNNEI. The ends lost 5 bases at V and 4 bases at J; junction bases unmatched: 7. This CDR3 has 14 amino acids. The CDR3 reads CASSPQGWGTEAFF. The CDR3 DNA is TGTGCCAGCAGTCCACAGGGGTGGGGCACTGAAGCTTTCTTT.

This clonotype was counted a few times. V is TRBV12-3 or TRBV12-4 and J is TRBJ2-7; no firm D call. This CDR3 contains 13 residues. Between the trimmed V and J ends, which lost 3 bases and 3 bases, there was a span of 9 bases. As DNA, the CDR3 is TGTGCCAGCAGTTTCTCCCTCTTCTACGAGCAGTACTTC. Translated, it gives CASSFSLFYEQYF.

A few counts support this clonotype. The V gene is TRBV6-1, the J gene TRBJ1-1; D uncertain. Trimming left V 6 bases short and J 1 base short, with 15 bases between. Germline V gene lookup returns CDR1 MNHNS and CDR2 SASEGT. The CDR3 consists of 15 residues. In nucleotides, the CDR3 is TGTGCCAGCAGAGATCCGGGATCAAGGAACACTGAAGCTTTCTTT. Its protein is CASRDPGSRNTEAFF.

This clonotype was detected only a few times. The V call is TRBV3-1, the J call TRBJ2-5; 10 nucleotides agree with TRBD2. Germline V gene data show CDR1 as LGHDT and CDR2 as YNNKEL (reference sequence). The CDR3 loop spans 16 amino acids. V lost 4 bases to trimming and J lost 7 bases; unmatched junction nucleotides: 12. The CDR3 region is CASSLLTSGMGGTQYF. CDR3 bases: TGTGCCAGCAGCCTGCTTACTAGCGGGATGGGAGGGACCCAGTACTTC.

This chain joins TRBV9 and TRBJ1-5; D possibly corresponds to TRBD1 (5 bases). Deletions cut 1 base from V and 6 bases from J, with 14 bases between. Germline assignment: CDR1 SGDLS and CDR2 YYNGEE. CDR3 length: 15 residues. CDR3 amino acids: CASSVISGVPQPQHF. The CDR3 DNA reads as TGTGCCAGCAGCGTAATTTCGGGGGTCCCTCAGCCCCAGCATTTT.